The 26 T cell receptor beta chains in this list originate from one sample, sequenced in a study of cytomegalovirus exposure and HLA in healthy donors. In the PCR, 60 Vbeta and 13 Jbeta primers were used. TCRdb's copy holds only in-frame clones and misses some; the assay was immunoSEQ multiplex PCR. The sample yields 140,000 to 150,000 clones, around 80% seen once. Input material: PBMCs. The origin of the receptors is a man between 40 and 49 years old in good health and CMV-seropositive.

This clone was detected a few times. The chain employs TRBV19 and TRBJ2-7, with TRBD2 matching 8 bases. The CDR3 extends over 14 amino acids. V gave up 1 base and J gave up 3 bases; unmatched junction bases: 2. Germline-derived CDR1 and CDR2 are LNHDA and SQIVND (reference sequence). CDR3 amino acids: CASSIGGRIYEQYF. The CDR3 DNA reads TGTGCCAGTAGTATAGGCGGGAGGATCTACGAGCAGTACTTC.

This chain links TRBV7-6 with TRBJ1-3, with a weak D call TRBD1 (6 bases). Trimming removed 5 bases from V and 0 bases from J, with 14 bases in between. CDR3 size: 16 residues. Germline V gene sequence: CDR1 SGHVS, CDR2 FNYEAQ. Here the CDR3 reads CASSPLQGNSGNTIYF. Here the CDR3 DNA reads TGTGCCAGCAGCCCTCTCCAGGGGAACTCTGGAAACACCATATATTTT.

V and J are TRBV6-6 and TRBJ1-1, with D perhaps matching TRBD1 (6 bases). This CDR3 has 14 residues. The germline V gene has CDR1 MNHNY and CDR2 SVGAGI (reference sequence). Between the trimmed V and J ends, which lost 0 bases and 1 base, there was a span of 6 bases. CDR3 sequence (DNA): TGTGCCAGCAGTTACTCACAGGGGAACACTGAAGCTTTCTTT. This sequence encodes CASSYSQGNTEAFF.

The V call is TRBV15, the J call TRBJ2-1, with 12 bases fitting TRBD2. Trimming took 7 bases from V and 9 from J; bases not matched to a gene: 16. This CDR3 has 17 amino acids. Germline V gives CDR1 LNHNV, CDR2 YYDKDF (reference sequence). CDR3 amino acids: CATMQSTSGRFRGEQFF. DNA of the CDR3: TGTGCCACCATGCAATCGACTAGCGGGAGATTTCGCGGTGAGCAGTTCTTC. Full variable domain (outside the CDR3, taken from reference TRBV15 and TRBJ2-1): DAMVIQNPRYQVTQFGKPVTLSCSQTLNHNVMYWYQQKSSQAPKLLFHYYDKDFNNEADTPDNFQSRRPNTSFCFLDIRSPGLGDTAMYLCATMQSTSGRFRGEQFFGPGTRLTVL.

Turning to this clone: One end of the junction is discordant with germline, which a read error may explain. This rearrangement joins TRBV7-9 to TRBJ2-2, with 8 bases identical to TRBD1. Germline V gene lookup returns CDR1 SEHNR and CDR2 FQNEAQ (reference sequence). This CDR3 contains 13 residues. CDR3 bases: TGTTCCAGCAGGGGGCGTCTGCGGGGGGAGCTGTTTTTT. As protein: CSSRGRLRGELFF.

The chain links TRBV19 to TRBJ1-3; D unresolved. The V gene lost 10 bases and the J gene lost 1 base, with 17 bases spanning the gap. CDR1 is LNHDA and CDR2 is SQIVND in the germline V gene (reference sequence). The CDR3 is 15 residues long. The CDR3 DNA reads TGTGCCACCGCTCCCCGCGGGTCTTCTGGAAACACCATATATTTT. Translated, it gives CATAPRGSSGNTIYF.

The chain joins TRBV2 to TRBJ1-6; a weak D match, TRBD1 (5 bases). V lost 4 bases and J lost 8, with 18 bases in between. This CDR3 has 16 amino acids. CDR1 SNHLY and CDR2 FYNNEI come from the germline V gene. The CDR3 sequence: CASSVQEGREYSPLHF. The CDR3 nucleotides are TGTGCCAGCAGTGTGCAGGAGGGACGGGAATATTCACCCCTCCACTTT.

The rearrangement links TRBV2 to TRBJ1-3, with no clear D. V was cut by 0 bases and J by 3 bases, with 12 bases left in between. Germline-derived CDR1 and CDR2 are SNHLY and FYNNEI. The CDR3 extends over 16 amino acids. The CDR3 protein is CASSEAPGLGGNTIYF. CDR3 DNA: TGTGCCAGCAGTGAAGCGCCGGGTCTGGGTGGAAACACCATATATTTT.

The chain has TRBV6-5 and TRBJ1-1; a weak D match, TRBD1 (5 bases). In germline, CDR1 is MNHEY, CDR2 SVGAGI. V shed 6 bases and J shed 5 bases, with 16 bases lying between them. The CDR3 covers 14 residues. The CDR3: CASSLTGGPTEAFF. CDR3 DNA: TGTGCCAGCAGCCTAACGGGGGGACCAACTGAAGCTTTCTTT.

V usage is TRBV19 and J usage is TRBJ1-1; no reliable D call. V lost 8 bases and J 4 bases, leaving 14 bases between the germline ends. The CDR3 sequence is 13 residues long. Per the germline V gene, CDR1 is LNHDA and CDR2 is SQIVND (reference sequence). The CDR3 DNA reads TGTGCCAGTGCCCGGTGGGAGGCCACTGAAGCTTTCTTT. It specifies CASARWEATEAFF.

The chain couples TRBV5-1 to TRBJ2-1; 9 bases match TRBD2. The germline gives CDR1 SGHRS, CDR2 YFSETQ. The CDR3 contains 18 residues. With 1 base clipped from V and 5 bases from J, the junction kept 13 bases outside the gene matches. The CDR3, as DNA: TGCGCCAGCAGCTTGCCCGGGAGGGTAGCGGGAGCAGACAATGAGCAGTTCTTC. Translated, it gives CASSLPGRVAGADNEQFF.

In its sample, this clone was seen once. The genes are TRBV6-4 and TRBJ2-3, with D perhaps matching TRBD1 (6 bases). Trimming left V 5 bases short and J 4 bases short, with 16 bases between. CDR1 MRHNA and CDR2 SNTAGT come from the germline V gene. The CDR3 length is 15 residues. As DNA, the CDR3 is TGTGCCAGCAGTCCACAGGGAAATCGGGCAGATACGCAGTATTTT. This gives the protein CASSPQGNRADTQYF.

This clone was counted between two and nine times. CDR3 protein: CASSVQGYSEAFF. The DNA for the CDR3 is TGTGCCAGCAGTGTTCAGGGGTACTCTGAAGCTTTCTTT. This rearrangement joins TRBV2 to TRBJ1-1, with D perhaps matching TRBD1 (6 bases). The CDR3 has 13 residues. Trimming took 4 bases from V and 6 from J, leaving 12 bases between them. The germline V gene encodes CDR1 SNHLY and CDR2 FYNNEI.

This clone has more than one count but fewer than ten. The J gene is TRBJ1-2, the V gene TRBV7-6; 8 bases match TRBD1. The germline V gene has CDR1 SGHVS and CDR2 FNYEAQ. The CDR3 extends over 14 amino acids. Losses at the gene ends were 5 bases for V and 5 bases for J; bases not matched to a gene: 7. CDR3 sequence reads: CASSRWTGLYGYTF. DNA for the CDR3: TGTGCCAGCAGCCGATGGACAGGGTTGTATGGCTACACCTTC.

The rearrangement links TRBV6-4 to TRBJ1-1, with 9 bases identical to TRBD1. The CDR3 is made up of 13 amino acids. CDR1 is MRHNA, CDR2 SNTAGT, per germline. V shed 6 bases, J shed 6 bases, and the junction held 5 bases outside the gene matches. CDR3 DNA: TGTGCCAGCAGCCCGACAGGGGGTCCTGAAGCTTTCTTT. Its protein product is CASSPTGGPEAFF.

V and J are TRBV5-4 and TRBJ2-1; 11 nucleotides align to TRBD2. The CDR3 totals 16 residues. V shed 1 base, J shed 10 bases, and the junction held 10 bases outside the gene matches. From germline, CDR1 is SGHNT and CDR2 YYREEE (reference sequence). CDR3 bases: TGTGCCAGCAGCTTGTGGTTAGCGGGAGGGCCGGGGGAGCAGTTCTTC. Protein sequence: CASSLWLAGGPGEQFF.

Of note for this clone: At one end the junction does not follow the germline gene, possibly because of a read error. V gene TRBV5-1 combines with J gene TRBJ2-1, with 8 positions matching TRBD2. This CDR3 is built from 13 residues. Germline CDR1 and CDR2: SGHRS and YFSETQ. CDR3 sequence (DNA): TGCGCCAGCAGCTGGACTAGCTTCAATGGGCAGTTCTTC. This translates into CASSWTSFNGQFF. The full variable domain, in which reference TRBV5-1 and TRBJ2-1 provide the parts outside the CDR3, is KAGVTQTPRYLIKTRGQQVTLSCSPISGHRSVSWYQQTPGQGLQFLFEYFSETQRNKGNFPGRFSGRQFSNSRSEMNVSTLELGDSALYLCASSWTSFNGQFFGPGTRLTVL.

This clone was recorded once. The chain has TRBV5-1 and TRBJ1-3, with D possibly TRBD1 on 5 matching bases. From germline, CDR1 is SGHRS and CDR2 YFSETQ. V shed 5 bases and J shed 0 bases, with 12 bases lying between them. CDR3 length equals 15 residues. The CDR3 reads CASRIQGPSGNTIYF. The DNA for the CDR3 is TGCGCCAGCAGGATCCAGGGCCCCTCTGGAAACACCATATATTTT.

The J gene is TRBJ2-3, the V gene TRBV7-8, with D perhaps matching TRBD2 (6 bases). This CDR3 comprises 14 residues. Trimming cost V 5 bases and J 5 bases, with 14 bases left between them. Germline assignment: CDR1 SGHVS and CDR2 FQNEAQ. The CDR3: CASSISGRVDTQYF. The CDR3 nucleotides are TGTGCCAGCAGCATTTCCGGGAGAGTAGATACGCAGTATTTT.

The V gene is TRBV13, the J gene TRBJ2-5; 8 bases fit TRBD2. The J call may be in error: the DNA end matches TRBJ2-7 better. The germline gives CDR1 PRHDT, CDR2 FYEKMQ (reference sequence). CDR3 length: 15 amino acids. CDR3 sequence: CASSRRGASAYEQYF. The CDR3 bases are TGTGCCAGCAGCAGGCGGGGGGCGTCAGCCTACGAGCAGTACTTC.

This clone was seen more than once but under ten times. One junction end does not reproduce the germline sequence, and a read error may be involved. The chain is built from TRBV11-2 and TRBJ2-7; possibly TRBD2 for D (6 bases). CDR3 length equals 16 residues. Germline CDR1 is SGHAT and CDR2 is FQNNGV. The CDR3 spells CASSQDRGTPSYEQYF. In nucleotides, the CDR3 is TGCGCCAGCAGCCAAGATCGAGGGACTCCTTCCTACGAGCAGTACTTC.

This clone was recorded once. The gene calls are TRBV10-1 and TRBJ2-7; D ambiguous. V was cut by 3 bases and J by 5 bases, with 8 bases left in between. This CDR3 contains 12 residues. CDR1 WNHNN and CDR2 SYGVQD come from the germline V gene (reference sequence). CDR3 in amino acids: CASSDKRNEQYF. The CDR3 DNA reads TGCGCCAGCAGTGACAAGCGAAACGAGCAGTACTTC.

The chain has TRBV7-9 and TRBJ2-7; 7 positions match TRBD1. Trimming cost V 1 base and J 1 base; bases outside gene matches: 7. The CDR3 has 16 amino acids. Germline assignment: CDR1 SEHNR and CDR2 FQNEAQ (reference sequence). CDR3 coding DNA: TGTGCCAGCAGCTTAGGGCACAGGGGTGGGTCCTACGAGCAGTACTTC. Amino acid sequence: CASSLGHRGGSYEQYF.

The chain combines TRBV7-9 with TRBJ2-7; 8 bases fit TRBD1. Germline values: CDR1 SEHNR, CDR2 FQNEAQ (reference sequence). V shed 5 bases and J 5 bases; nucleotides not matched to a gene: 8. This CDR3 spans 14 amino acids. The CDR3 here is CASSGFQGAHEQYF. CDR3 nucleotides: TGTGCCAGCAGCGGATTCCAGGGGGCCCACGAGCAGTACTTC.

This chain joins TRBV2 and TRBJ1-5; the D is unclear. The V end was cut by 4 bases, the J end by 5 bases, with 12 bases between. Germline assignment: CDR1 SNHLY and CDR2 FYNNEI. The CDR3 totals 14 residues. This chain's CDR3 is CASSVYGLDQPQHF. CDR3 bases: TGTGCCAGCAGTGTGTACGGGTTAGATCAGCCCCAGCATTTT. Full variable domain (missing parts from reference TRBV2 and TRBJ1-5): EPEVTQTPSHQVTQMGQEVILRCVPISNHLYFYWYRQILGQKVEFLVSFYNNEISEKSEIFDDQFSVERPDGSNFTLKIRSTKLEDSAMYFCASSVYGLDQPQHFGDGTRLSIL.

The V gene is TRBV7-2, the J gene TRBJ2-2; 8 nucleotides align to TRBD2. The CDR3 extends over 14 amino acids. The germline gives CDR1 SGHTA, CDR2 FQGNSA. The junction had 3 bases not matched to a gene; V was cut back by 5 bases and J by 4 bases. The CDR3 bases are TGTGCCAGCAGCCGGGAGGGCCTCACCGGGGAGCTGTTTTTT. It is translated as CASSREGLTGELFF.